The rows below give T cell receptor beta chains drawn from one sample of a study of shared clonotypes between healthy human individuals. TCRdb's table, derived via immunoSEQ multiplex PCR, lists solely in-frame clones and lacks some. The table lists about 1 million clones, about 80% of them singletons, with less than 1.5% in the top ten. Sequencing input: memory CD4+ T cells sorted from blood. These receptors were taken from a man aged 18 to 30 in good health. CDR3s include the opening cysteine and the closing phenylalanine or tryptophan. A D gene is named only where the DNA matches it firmly. Where a row states a size, it is once, few, many or the class of an expanded clone; other rows omit it.

j_call | d_call | clone_size | v_call | cdr3_length | cdr3_aa | cdr3_nt
TRBJ2-4 | - | - | TRBV30 | 13 | CAWSGRAKNIQYF | TGTGCCTGGAGCGGGAGAGCCAAAAACATTCAGTACTTC
TRBJ1-2 | - | - | TRBV19 | 12 | CASVNRVGGYTF | TGTGCCAGCGTAAACAGGGTAGGAGGCTACACCTTC
TRBJ1-1 | TRBD1 | - | TRBV7-9 | 16 | CASSLRGQGGSGQAFF | TGTGCCAGCAGCTTAAGGGGACAGGGGGGCTCTGGGCAAGCTTTCTTT
TRBJ1-2 | - | many | TRBV9 | 18 | CASSVGSGGQGLNYGYTF | TGTGCCAGCAGCGTAGGCAGTGGGGGCCAGGGACTTAACTATGGCTACACCTTC
TRBJ2-5 | TRBD2 | - | TRBV4-1 | 20 | CASSQDPSLAGGAPQETQYF | TGCGCCAGCAGCCAAGATCCTTCTCTAGCGGGGGGTGCGCCCCAAGAGACCCAGTACTTC
TRBJ2-5 | - | - | TRBV30 | 14 | CAWSPGLPQETQYF | TGTGCCTGGAGCCCGGGACTCCCACAAGAGACCCAGTACTTC
TRBJ1-2 | TRBD1 | - | TRBV6-6 | 14 | CASRLAQGTGGYTF | TGTGCCAGCAGGCTAGCACAGGGGACCGGTGGCTACACCTTC
TRBJ2-5 | TRBD2 | - | TRBV10-1 | 15 | CASSPLAGGQETQYF | TGCGCCAGCAGTCCATTAGCGGGGGGCCAAGAGACCCAGTACTTC
TRBJ1-2 | TRBD1 | few | TRBV30 | 14 | CAWKRQGANYGYTF | TGTGCCTGGAAGCGTCAGGGGGCTAACTATGGCTACACCTTC
TRBJ2-3 | TRBD2 | once | TRBV5-4 | 16 | CASSPGLAGNTDTQYF | TGTGCCAGCAGCCCCGGACTAGCGGGGAACACAGATACGCAGTATTTT
TRBJ2-5 | TRBD1 | - | TRBV7-9 | 14 | CASSSRTGSETQYF | TGTGCCAGCAGCTCCAGGACAGGGAGCGAGACCCAGTACTTC
TRBJ1-2 | - | - | TRBV6-1 | 14 | CASSEGWVNYGYTF | TGTGCCAGCAGTGAAGGGTGGGTTAACTATGGCTACACCTTC
TRBJ1-4 | - | once | TRBV4-1 | 15 | CASSQQGTSNEKLFF | TGCGCCAGCAGCCAACAGGGTACGTCTAATGAAAAACTGTTTTTT
TRBJ2-3 | TRBD2 | - | TRBV4-1 | 15 | CASSNTLAGTDTQYF | TGCGCCAGCAGCAACACGCTAGCGGGCACAGATACGCAGTATTTT
TRBJ2-3 | TRBD1 | once | TRBV29-1 | 12 | CSVGTGTDTQYF | TGCAGCGTCGGGACAGGCACAGATACGCAGTATTTT
TRBJ2-5 | - | - | TRBV4-1 | 13 | CASSQGLFETQYF | TGCGCCAGCAGCCAAGGACTATTTGAGACCCAGTACTTC
TRBJ1-2 | TRBD1 | few | TRBV6-1 | 15 | CASSEAQGAHYGYTF | TGTGCCAGCAGTGAAGCGCAGGGGGCCCACTATGGCTACACCTTC
TRBJ1-2 | - | - | TRBV6-1 | 12 | CASRAQGSGYTF | TGTGCCAGCAGGGCACAGGGAAGTGGCTACACCTTC
TRBJ1-2 | - | - | TRBV12-5 | 13 | CASGLVQGDGYTF | TGTGCTAGTGGTTTGGTACAGGGCGACGGCTACACCTTC
TRBJ2-1 | TRBD2 | - | TRBV7-6 | 15 | CASSPTSGGNNEQFF | TGTGCCAGCAGCCCGACTAGCGGGGGTAACAATGAGCAGTTCTTC
TRBJ1-1 | - | - | TRBV7-2 | 13 | CASSLGRNTEAFF | TGTGCCAGCAGCCTGGGTCGGAACACTGAAGCTTTCTTT
TRBJ2-7 | - | once | TRBV6-4 | 13 | CASSDSSGTVQYF | TGTGCCAGCAGTGACTCTTCCGGGACTGTGCAGTACTTC
TRBJ1-1 | - | - | TRBV6-1 | 12 | CAITGTNTEAFF | TGTGCCATAACAGGGACGAACACTGAAGCTTTCTTT
TRBJ1-2 | - | - | TRBV5-1 | 14 | CASSGDISNYGYTF | TGCGCCAGCAGCGGGGACATCAGTAACTATGGCTACACCTTC
TRBJ2-7 | - | - | TRBV6-6 | 14 | CASSYSDGSYEQYF | TGTGCCAGCAGTTACTCAGACGGATCCTACGAGCAGTACTTC
TRBJ2-2 | TRBD1 | many | TRBV19 | 15 | CASSRTGLNTGELFF | TGTGCCAGTAGCAGGACAGGATTGAACACCGGGGAGCTGTTTTTT
TRBJ2-2 | TRBD1 | - | TRBV5-6 | 14 | CASSSGQATGELFF | TGTGCCAGCAGCTCGGGACAGGCCACCGGGGAGCTGTTTTTT
TRBJ1-2 | TRBD1 | - | TRBV27 | 11 | CASSSGGGYTF | TGTGCCAGCAGTTCAGGGGGTGGCTACACCTTC
TRBJ1-2 | - | - | TRBV5-4 | 16 | CASSSSDGTGIYGYTF | TGTGCCAGCAGCTCCAGCGACGGGACGGGGATCTATGGCTACACCTTC
TRBJ2-7 | - | - | TRBV4-3 | 15 | CASSQDLPPGDEQYF | TGCGCCAGCAGCCAAGATTTGCCGCCGGGGGACGAGCAGTACTTC
TRBJ2-7 | - | - | TRBV9 | 16 | CASSVVSGRRSYEQYF | TGTGCCAGCAGCGTAGTAAGCGGCCGACGATCCTACGAGCAGTACTTC
TRBJ1-4 | TRBD1 | - | TRBV28 | 14 | CASSHGTVNEKLFF | TGTGCCAGCAGCCACGGGACAGTTAATGAAAAACTGTTTTTT
TRBJ2-3 | TRBD2 | - | TRBV29-1 | 14 | CSVGVAGVPDTQYF | TGCAGCGTGGGGGTAGCGGGAGTCCCAGATACGCAGTATTTT
TRBJ1-5 | - | - | TRBV5-4 | 16 | CASSPRARGRDQPQHF | TGTGCCAGCAGCCCTAGGGCCCGGGGGCGTGATCAGCCCCAGCATTTT
TRBJ2-1 | - | - | TRBV7-2 | 14 | CASSFDHSYNEQFF | TGTGCCAGCAGCTTTGACCACTCCTACAATGAGCAGTTCTTC
TRBJ1-1 | - | - | TRBV5-1 | 16 | CASSRDGGWGGTEAFF | TGCGCCAGCAGCCGGGACGGCGGCTGGGGGGGCACTGAAGCTTTCTTT
TRBJ1-2 | - | - | TRBV10-3 | 15 | CAISGAGLTSYGYTF | TGTGCCATCAGTGGGGCAGGGCTAACTTCCTATGGCTACACCTTC
TRBJ2-4 | TRBD2 | once | TRBV7-2 | 12 | CASSGTSHIQYF | TGTGCCAGCAGCGGGACTAGCCACATTCAGTACTTC
TRBJ2-5 | - | - | TRBV28 | 15 | CASTTMKDRGETQYF | TGTGCCAGCACCACGATGAAGGACCGGGGAGAGACCCAGTACTTC
TRBJ1-1 | - | - | TRBV14 | 13 | CASSLQENTEAFF | TGTGCCAGCAGCCTTCAGGAGAACACTGAAGCTTTCTTT